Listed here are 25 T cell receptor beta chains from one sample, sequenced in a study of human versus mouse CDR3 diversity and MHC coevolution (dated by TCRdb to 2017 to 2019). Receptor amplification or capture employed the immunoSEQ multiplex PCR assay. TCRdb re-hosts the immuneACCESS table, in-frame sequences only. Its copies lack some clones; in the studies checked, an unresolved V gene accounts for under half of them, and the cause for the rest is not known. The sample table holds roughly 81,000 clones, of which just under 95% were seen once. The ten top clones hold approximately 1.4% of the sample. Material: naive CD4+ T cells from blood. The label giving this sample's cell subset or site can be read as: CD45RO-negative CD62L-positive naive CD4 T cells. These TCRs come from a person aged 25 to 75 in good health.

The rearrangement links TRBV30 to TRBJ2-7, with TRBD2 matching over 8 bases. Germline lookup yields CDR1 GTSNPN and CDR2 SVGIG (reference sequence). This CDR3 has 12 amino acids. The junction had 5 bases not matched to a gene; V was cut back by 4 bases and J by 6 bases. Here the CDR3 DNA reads TGTGCCTGGACCGGGGGGGGTTCCGAGCAGTACTTC. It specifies CAWTGGGSEQYF.

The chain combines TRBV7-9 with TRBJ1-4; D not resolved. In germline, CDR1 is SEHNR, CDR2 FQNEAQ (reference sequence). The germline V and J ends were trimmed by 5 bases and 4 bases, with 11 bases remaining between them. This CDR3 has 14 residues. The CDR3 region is CASSPRGINEKLFF. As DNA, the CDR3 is TGTGCCAGCAGCCCCCGCGGAATTAATGAAAAACTGTTTTTT.

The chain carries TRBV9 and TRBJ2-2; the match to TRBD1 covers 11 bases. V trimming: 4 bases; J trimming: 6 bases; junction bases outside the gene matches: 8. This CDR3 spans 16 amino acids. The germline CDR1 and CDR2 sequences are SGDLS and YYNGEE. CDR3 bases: TGTGCCAGCAGCCCTCGCGGACAGGGGGCTGCCGGGGAGCTGTTTTTT. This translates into CASSPRGQGAAGELFF.

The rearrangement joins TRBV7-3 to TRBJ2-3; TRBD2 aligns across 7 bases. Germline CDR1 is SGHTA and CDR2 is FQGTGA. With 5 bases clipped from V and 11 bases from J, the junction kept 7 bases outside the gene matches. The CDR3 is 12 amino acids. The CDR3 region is CASSKQAGRQYF. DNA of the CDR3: TGTGCCAGCAGCAAGCAAGCGGGGAGGCAGTATTTT.

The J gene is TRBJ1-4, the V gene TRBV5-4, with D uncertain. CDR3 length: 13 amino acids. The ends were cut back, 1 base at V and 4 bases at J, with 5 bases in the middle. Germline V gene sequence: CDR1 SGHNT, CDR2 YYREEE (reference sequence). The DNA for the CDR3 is TGTGCCAGCAGCTTGTGGAGTAATGAAAAACTGTTTTTT. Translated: CASSLWSNEKLFF.

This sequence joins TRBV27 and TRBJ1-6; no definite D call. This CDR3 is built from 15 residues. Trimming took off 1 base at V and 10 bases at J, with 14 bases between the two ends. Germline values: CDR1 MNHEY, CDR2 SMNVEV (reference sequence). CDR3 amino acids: CASSLFGYSGSPLHF. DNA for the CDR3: TGTGCCAGCAGTTTATTCGGGTACTCGGGATCACCCCTCCACTTT.

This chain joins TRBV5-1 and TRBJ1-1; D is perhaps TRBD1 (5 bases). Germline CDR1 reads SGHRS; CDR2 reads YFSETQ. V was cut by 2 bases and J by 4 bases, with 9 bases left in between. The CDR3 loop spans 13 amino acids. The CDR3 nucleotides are TGCGCCAGCAGCTTTCGGGGGAGCACTGAAGCTTTCTTT. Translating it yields CASSFRGSTEAFF.

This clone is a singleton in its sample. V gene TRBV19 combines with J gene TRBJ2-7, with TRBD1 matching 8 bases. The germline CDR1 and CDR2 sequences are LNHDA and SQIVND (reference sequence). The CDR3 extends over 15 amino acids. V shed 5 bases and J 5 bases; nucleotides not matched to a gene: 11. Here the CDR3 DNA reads TGTGCCAGTAGTCGGACAGGGCTCTATCGGGACGAGCAGTACTTC. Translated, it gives CASSRTGLYRDEQYF.

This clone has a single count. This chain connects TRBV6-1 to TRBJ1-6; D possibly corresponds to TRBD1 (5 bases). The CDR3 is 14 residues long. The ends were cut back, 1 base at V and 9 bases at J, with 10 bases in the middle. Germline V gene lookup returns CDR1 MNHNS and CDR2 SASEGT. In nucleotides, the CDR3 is TGTGCCAGCAGTGAAGAAGGGGCTCCTTCACCCCTCCACTTT. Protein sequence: CASSEEGAPSPLHF.

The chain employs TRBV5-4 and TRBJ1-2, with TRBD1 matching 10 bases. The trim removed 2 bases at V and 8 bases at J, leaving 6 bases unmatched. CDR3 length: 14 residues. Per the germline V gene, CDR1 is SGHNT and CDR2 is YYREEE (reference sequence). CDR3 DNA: TGTGCCAGCAGCTTCCCCGGACAGGGGGGCGGCTACACCTTC. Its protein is CASSFPGQGGGYTF.

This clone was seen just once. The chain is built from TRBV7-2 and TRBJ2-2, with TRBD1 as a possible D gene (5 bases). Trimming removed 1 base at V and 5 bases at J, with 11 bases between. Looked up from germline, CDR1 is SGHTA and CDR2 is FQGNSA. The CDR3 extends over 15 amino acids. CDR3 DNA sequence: TGTGCCAGCAGCTTAGAGGGGTTAGAGACCGGGGAGCTGTTTTTT. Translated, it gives CASSLEGLETGELFF.

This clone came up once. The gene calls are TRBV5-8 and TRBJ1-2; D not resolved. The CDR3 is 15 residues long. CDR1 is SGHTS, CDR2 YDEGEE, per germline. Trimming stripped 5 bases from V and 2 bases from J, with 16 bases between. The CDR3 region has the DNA TGTGCCAGCAGACCTAGACCCCGAGTGAACTATGGCTACACCTTC. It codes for CASRPRPRVNYGYTF.

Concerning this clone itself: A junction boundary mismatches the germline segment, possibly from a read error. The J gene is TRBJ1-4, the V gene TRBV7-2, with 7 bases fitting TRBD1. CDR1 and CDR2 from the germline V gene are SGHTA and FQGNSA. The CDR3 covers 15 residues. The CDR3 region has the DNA TGTGCCGGCAGTCCAGAGACAGGGTTTTATGAAAAACTGTTTTTT. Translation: CAGSPETGFYEKLFF. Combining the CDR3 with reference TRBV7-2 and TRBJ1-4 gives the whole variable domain GAGVSQSPSNKVTEKGKDVELRCDPISGHTALYWYRQSLGQGLEFLIYFQGNSAPDKSGLPSDRFSAERTGGSVSTLTIQRTQQEDSAVYLCAGSPETGFYEKLFFGSGTQLSVL.

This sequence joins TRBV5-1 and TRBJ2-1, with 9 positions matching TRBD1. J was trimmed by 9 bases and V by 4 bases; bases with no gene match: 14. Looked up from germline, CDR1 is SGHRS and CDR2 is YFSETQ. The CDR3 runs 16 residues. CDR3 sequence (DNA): TGCGCCAGCAGCGCCACCACAGGGGGCGGTCAGGGTGAGCAGTTCTTC. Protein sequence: CASSATTGGGQGEQFF.

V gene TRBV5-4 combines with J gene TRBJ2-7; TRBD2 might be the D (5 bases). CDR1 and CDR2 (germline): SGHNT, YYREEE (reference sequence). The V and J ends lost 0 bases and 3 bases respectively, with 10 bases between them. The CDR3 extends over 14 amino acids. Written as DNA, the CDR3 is TGTGCCAGCAGCTTGGGAGGGCTTCGCTACGAGCAGTACTTC. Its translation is CASSLGGLRYEQYF.

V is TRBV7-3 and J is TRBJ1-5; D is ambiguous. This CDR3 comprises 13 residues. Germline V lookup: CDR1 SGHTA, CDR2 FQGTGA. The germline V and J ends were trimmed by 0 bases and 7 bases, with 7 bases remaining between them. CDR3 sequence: CASSLTSGQPQHF. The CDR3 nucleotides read TGTGCCAGCAGCTTAACGTCAGGACAGCCCCAGCATTTT.

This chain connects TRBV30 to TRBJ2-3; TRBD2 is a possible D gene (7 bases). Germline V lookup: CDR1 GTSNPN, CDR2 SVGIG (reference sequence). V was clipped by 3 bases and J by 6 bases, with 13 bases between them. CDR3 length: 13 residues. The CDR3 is CAWRGGGYDTQYF. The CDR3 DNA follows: TGTGCCTGGAGGGGAGGGGGTTACGATACGCAGTATTTT.

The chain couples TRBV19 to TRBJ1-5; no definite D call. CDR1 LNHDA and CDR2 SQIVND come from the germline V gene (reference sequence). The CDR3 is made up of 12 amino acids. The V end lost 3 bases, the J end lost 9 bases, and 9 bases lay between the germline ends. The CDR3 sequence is CASSIPAGPQHF. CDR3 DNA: TGTGCCAGTAGTATCCCAGCGGGGCCCCAGCATTTT.

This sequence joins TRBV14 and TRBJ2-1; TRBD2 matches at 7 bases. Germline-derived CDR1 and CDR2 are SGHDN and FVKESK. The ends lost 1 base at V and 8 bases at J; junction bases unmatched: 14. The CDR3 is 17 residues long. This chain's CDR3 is CASSQGWGGLTQDEQFF. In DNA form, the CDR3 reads TGTGCCAGCAGCCAAGGCTGGGGGGGACTGACCCAGGATGAGCAGTTCTTC.

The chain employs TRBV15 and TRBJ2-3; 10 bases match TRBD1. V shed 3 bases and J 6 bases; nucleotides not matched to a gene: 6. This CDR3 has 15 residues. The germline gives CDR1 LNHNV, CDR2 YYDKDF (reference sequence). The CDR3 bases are TGTGCCACCAGCAGGTCGACAGGGGGCAAGGATACGCAGTATTTT. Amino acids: CATSRSTGGKDTQYF.

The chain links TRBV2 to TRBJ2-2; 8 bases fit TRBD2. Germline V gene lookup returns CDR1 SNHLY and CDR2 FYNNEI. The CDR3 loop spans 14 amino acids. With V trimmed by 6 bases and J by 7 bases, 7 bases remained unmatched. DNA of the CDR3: TGTGCCAGCAGATCGCGGGGGGAGAACGGGGAGCTGTTTTTT. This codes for CASRSRGENGELFF.

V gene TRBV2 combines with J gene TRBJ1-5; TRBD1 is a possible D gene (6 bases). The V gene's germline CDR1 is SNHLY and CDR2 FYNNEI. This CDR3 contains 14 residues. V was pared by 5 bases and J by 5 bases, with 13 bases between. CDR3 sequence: CASSLRDIYQPQHF. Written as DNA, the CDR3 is TGTGCCAGCAGTTTAAGGGACATATATCAGCCCCAGCATTTT.

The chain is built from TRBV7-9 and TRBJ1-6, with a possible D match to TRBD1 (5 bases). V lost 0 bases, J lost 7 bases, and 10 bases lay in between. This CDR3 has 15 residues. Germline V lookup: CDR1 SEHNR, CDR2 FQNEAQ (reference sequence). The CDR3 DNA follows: TGTGCCAGCAGCTTAGCAGGGGCTTCGAATTCACCCCTCCACTTT. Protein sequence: CASSLAGASNSPLHF.

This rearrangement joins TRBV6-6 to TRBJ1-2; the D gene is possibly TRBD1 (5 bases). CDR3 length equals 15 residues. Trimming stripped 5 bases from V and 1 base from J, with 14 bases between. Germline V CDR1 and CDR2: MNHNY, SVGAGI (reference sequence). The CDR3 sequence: CASSLTRGSNYGYTF. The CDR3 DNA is TGTGCCAGCAGTCTAACTCGGGGGAGTAACTATGGCTACACCTTC.

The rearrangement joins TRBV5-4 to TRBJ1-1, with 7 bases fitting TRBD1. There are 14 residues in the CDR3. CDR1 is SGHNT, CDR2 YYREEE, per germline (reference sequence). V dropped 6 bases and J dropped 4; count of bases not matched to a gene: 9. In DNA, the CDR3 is TGTGCCAGCACCTTCTTGACAGGGAGCACTGAAGCTTTCTTT. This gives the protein CASTFLTGSTEAFF. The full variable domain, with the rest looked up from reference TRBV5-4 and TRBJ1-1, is ETGVTQSPTHLIKTRGQQVTLRCSSQSGHNTVSWYQQALGQGPQFIFQYYREEENGRGNFPPRFSGLQFPNYSSELNVNALELDDSALYLCASTFLTGSTEAFFGQGTRLTVV.